The clone carrying this TCR beta chain was counted a few times. For the second PCR, which ran for roughly 7 to 11 cycles, a sample-barcoded 5' primer and a J-beta primer mix were used. TCRdb re-derived calls from the 5' RACE reads in MiXCR, one entry per CDR3 protein. This table holds about 1 million distinct CDR3 sequences, 35% to 55% found once. This specimen comes from a study of blood T cells in healthy people across ages. Whole-study context: Template switching captured about one barcoded beta molecule per two T cells.

The donors, healthy Caucasians from Russia, were aged roughly 6 to 100. V lost 3 bases and J lost 5; bases outside the gene matches: 6. The CDR3 has 15 amino acids. The TCR sequence derives from a woman in her sixties or seventies in good health. The sequencing input was blood. The chain couples TRBV12-3 or TRBV12-4 to TRBJ2-7; 11 nucleotides line up with TRBD1. In nucleotides, the CDR3 is TGTGCCAGCAGTTTGGACAGGGGGCTTTCGGACGAGCAGTACTTC. Translation gives CASSLDRGLSDEQYF.